These T cell receptor beta chains were read from a single sample in a study of CXCR4 blockade with PD-1 therapy in pancreatic cancer. Here immunoSEQ multiplex PCR was the method, and the copy in TCRdb shows in-frame clones only, minus some. Among around 1,700 clones listed, approximately 39% were seen once. Specimen: tumor tissue. These receptors came from a human donor with pancreatic ductal adenocarcinoma. The CDR3 runs from the conserved cysteine through the conserved F or W. Each record gives: D gene, clone size, J gene, V gene, CDR3 protein, CDR3 DNA. The D gene is left open where the match is weak. A row's size may be missing; if present it is once, few, many or a size class.

>-|-|TRBJ2-1|TRBV9
CASSVEDYYNEQFF
TGTGCCAGCAGCGTAGAAGACTACTACAATGAGCAGTTCTTC
>TRBD1|-|TRBJ2-7|TRBV5-1
CASTEGTGSYEQYF
TGCGCCAGCACCGAGGGGACAGGGAGCTACGAGCAGTACTTC
>-|-|TRBJ1-1|TRBV15
CASRGSLGFTEAFF
TGTGCTTCGAGAGGAAGTTTAGGTTTCACTGAAGCTTTCTTT
>-|-|TRBJ1-4|TRBV9
CASSPRPNEKLFF
TGTGCCAGCAGCCCCCGACCAAATGAAAAACTGTTTTTT
>-|few|TRBJ1-4|TRBV19
CASSTGRGDEKLFF
TGTGCCAGTAGTACGGGCAGGGGAGACGAAAAACTGTTTTTT
>-|-|TRBJ2-7|TRBV9
CASRRTLGSYEQYF
TGTGCCAGCAGACGGACTCTGGGGTCCTACGAGCAGTACTTC
>TRBD2|few|TRBJ2-1|TRBV19
CASSIGTSGGYNEQFF
TGTGCCAGTAGTATAGGGACCAGCGGGGGCTACAATGAGCAGTTCTTC
>-|-|TRBJ2-2|TRBV28
CASSLATGELFF
TGTGCCAGCAGTTTGGCGACCGGGGAGCTGTTTTTT
>-|large|TRBJ2-1|TRBV9
CASSVAKGVGINEQFF
TGTGCCAGCAGCGTAGCTAAAGGGGTTGGAATTAATGAGCAGTTCTTC
>-|-|TRBJ1-5|TRBV9
CASRTEGNQPQHF
TGTGCCAGCAGAACAGAGGGCAATCAGCCCCAGCATTTT
>TRBD2|-|TRBJ2-3|TRBV15
CATSRDVGGGESDTQYF
TGTGCCACCAGCAGAGATGTCGGCGGGGGGGAGTCAGATACGCAGTATTTT
>-|-|TRBJ2-2|TRBV18
CASSPMGGSTGELFF
TGTGCCAGCTCACCAATGGGCGGAAGCACCGGGGAGCTGTTTTTT
>-|few|TRBJ2-7|TRBV6-8
CASNYRESVYEQYF
TGTGCCAGCAACTACAGGGAATCCGTCTACGAGCAGTACTTC
>-|few|TRBJ2-7|TRBV6-7
CASGGTLDDEQYF
TGTGCCAGTGGGGGGACCCTGGATGACGAGCAGTACTTC
>TRBD1|-|TRBJ2-2|TRBV15
CATSYRGNTGELFF
TGTGCCACCAGCTACAGGGGTAACACCGGGGAGCTGTTTTTT
>-|-|TRBJ2-6|TRBV4-1
CASSQVGGSGANVLTF
TGCGCCAGCAGTCAAGTAGGGGGTTCTGGGGCCAACGTCCTGACTTTC
>TRBD2|-|TRBJ2-1|TRBV28
CASRLAGARNEQFF
TGTGCCAGCAGGCTAGCGGGAGCGAGGAATGAGCAGTTCTTC